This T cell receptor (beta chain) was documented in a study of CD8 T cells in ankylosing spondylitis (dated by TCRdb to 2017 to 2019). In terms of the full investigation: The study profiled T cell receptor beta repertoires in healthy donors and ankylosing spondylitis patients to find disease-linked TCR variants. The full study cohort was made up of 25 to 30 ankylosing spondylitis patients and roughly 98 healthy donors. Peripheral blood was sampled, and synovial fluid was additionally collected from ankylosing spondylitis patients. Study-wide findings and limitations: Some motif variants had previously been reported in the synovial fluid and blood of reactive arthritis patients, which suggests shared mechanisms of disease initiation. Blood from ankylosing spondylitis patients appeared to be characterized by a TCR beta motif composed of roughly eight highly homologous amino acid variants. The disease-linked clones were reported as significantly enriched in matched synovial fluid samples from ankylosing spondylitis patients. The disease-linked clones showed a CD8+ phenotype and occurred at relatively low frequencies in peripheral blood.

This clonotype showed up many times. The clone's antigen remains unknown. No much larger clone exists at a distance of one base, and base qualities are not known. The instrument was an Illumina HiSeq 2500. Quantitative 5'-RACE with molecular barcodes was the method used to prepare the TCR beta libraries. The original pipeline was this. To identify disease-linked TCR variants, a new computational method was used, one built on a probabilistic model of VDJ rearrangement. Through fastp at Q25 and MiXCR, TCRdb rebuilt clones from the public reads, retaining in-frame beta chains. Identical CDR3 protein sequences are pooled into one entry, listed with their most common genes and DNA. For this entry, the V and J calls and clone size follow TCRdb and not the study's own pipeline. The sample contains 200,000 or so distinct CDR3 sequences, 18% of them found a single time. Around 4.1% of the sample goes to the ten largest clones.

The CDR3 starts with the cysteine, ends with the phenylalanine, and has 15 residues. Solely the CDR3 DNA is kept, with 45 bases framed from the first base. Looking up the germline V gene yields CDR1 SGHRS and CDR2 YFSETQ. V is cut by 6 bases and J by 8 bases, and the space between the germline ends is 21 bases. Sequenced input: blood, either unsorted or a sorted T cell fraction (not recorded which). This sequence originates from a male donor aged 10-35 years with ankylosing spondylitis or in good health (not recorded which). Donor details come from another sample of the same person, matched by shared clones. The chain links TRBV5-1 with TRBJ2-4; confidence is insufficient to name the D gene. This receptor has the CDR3 CASKSSYGNYDIQYF. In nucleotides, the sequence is TGCGCCAGCAAAAGTAGCTACGGAAATTATGACATTCAGTACTTC.